This T cell receptor beta chain is drawn from a study of shared clonotypes between healthy human individuals. On the study more broadly: For every donor, three CD4 naive, three CD4 memory, two CD8 naive and one CD8 memory plates were used. Study observations and caveats: Sequencing of the sorted subsets was shown by rarefaction to be incomplete despite large depth.

Several immunoSEQ plates held equal portions of the genomic DNA taken from each subset. Using immunoSEQ multiplex PCR, the repertoire was profiled, and TCRdb retains in-frame clones only, with some absent. This sample yields around 1.5 million clones, of which around 98% are seen a single time; roughly 0.45% belongs to the top ten. Regarding this clone: Its antigen remains unidentified.

The V gene's germline CDR1 is SGDLS and CDR2 YYNGEE. V was cut by 0 bases and J by 5 bases, with 10 bases left in between. CDR3 length equals 14 residues. There were no recent acute infections or vaccinations among the donors, who were healthy HIV-negative adults. The chain carries TRBV9 and TRBJ2-3, with D perhaps TRBD2 (5 bases). The TCR sequence derives from a man under 40 in good health. The sample was naive CD4+ T cells sorted from blood. The subset denotes: CD45RA+ positively selected. The CDR3 protein is CASSVEAARDTQYF. CDR3 nucleotide sequence: TGTGCCAGCAGCGTAGAAGCGGCCAGAGATACGCAGTATTTT.